The 7 T cell receptor beta chains given below trace back to one sample, sequenced in a study of blood T cell repertoires in COVID-19. TCRdb keeps only in-frame clones here, not all; method: immunoSEQ multiplex PCR. The sample holds approximately 350,000 clones, around 86% seen once. The specimen was PBMCs or T cells enriched from blood (not recorded which). The receptors come from a woman aged 50 to 60 who had recovered from COVID-19.

This clone was seen once. The gene calls are TRBV5-4 and TRBJ2-7, with 10 bases identical to TRBD2. The CDR3 totals 15 residues. V gave up 3 bases and J gave up 7 bases; unmatched junction bases: 10. Germline V lookup: CDR1 SGHNT, CDR2 YYREEE (reference sequence). The CDR3 loop is CASSSKAGGPEEQYF. The DNA for the CDR3 is TGTGCCAGCAGCTCCAAAGCGGGAGGGCCGGAGGAGCAGTACTTC. Combining the CDR3 with reference TRBV5-4 and TRBJ2-7 gives the whole variable domain ETGVTQSPTHLIKTRGQQVTLRCSSQSGHNTVSWYQQALGQGPQFIFQYYREEENGRGNFPPRFSGLQFPNYSSELNVNALELDDSALYLCASSSKAGGPEEQYFGPGTRLTVT.

This rearrangement joins TRBV10-2 to TRBJ1-1; weak D call: TRBD1 (5 bases). Germline lookup yields CDR1 WSHSY and CDR2 SAAADI. The CDR3 is made up of 15 amino acids. V dropped 3 bases and J dropped 3 bases, with 14 bases sitting between them. This CDR3 reads CASSDRGGLHTEAFF. DNA for the CDR3: TGCGCCAGCAGTGACCGTGGGGGGTTACACACTGAAGCTTTCTTT.

This clone was seen a few times. The chain recombines TRBV11-2 with TRBJ2-3; 8 bases match TRBD2. Germline V CDR1 and CDR2: SGHAT, FQNNGV. The CDR3 extends over 14 amino acids. The V gene end was trimmed by 3 bases and the J gene end by 6 bases; junction bases not matched to a gene: 5. The CDR3 nucleotides are TGTGCCAGCAGCTTTCAGCGGGAGTTTGATACGCAGTATTTT. It is translated as CASSFQREFDTQYF.

J is TRBJ2-7 and V is TRBV7-2, with TRBD1 matching 11 bases. Trimming removed 5 bases from V and 7 bases from J; junction bases left unmatched: 7. Germline CDR1 reads SGHTA; CDR2 reads FQGNSA. There are 14 residues in the CDR3. The DNA of the CDR3 is TGTGCCAGCAGCAAGGGACAGGGGGTCAGAGAGCAGTACTTC. It is translated as CASSKGQGVREQYF.

In its sample, this clone was seen once. The V and J genes are TRBV18 and TRBJ2-2; D is unresolved. The CDR3 sequence is 14 residues long. V gave up 4 bases and J gave up 4 bases, with 10 bases separating them. Germline V gene lookup returns CDR1 KGHSH and CDR2 LQKENI. The CDR3 sequence is CASSLARGTGELFF. The DNA for the CDR3 is TGTGCCAGCTCACTGGCCAGAGGCACCGGGGAGCTGTTTTTT.

This clone came up a few times. The chain links TRBV29-1 to TRBJ1-4; possible D gene TRBD1, 5 bases. CDR1 SQVTM and CDR2 ANQGSEA come from the germline V gene. Trimming removed 5 bases from V and 7 bases from J, with 20 bases in between. CDR3 length: 15 residues. The CDR3 sequence: CSVLDLVSGFEKLFF. Here the CDR3 DNA reads TGCAGCGTTTTGGATCTTGTGTCAGGGTTTGAAAAACTGTTTTTT.

This clone has a single count. The rearrangement links TRBV19 to TRBJ1-6, with a weak D call TRBD1 (6 bases). Trimming took off 10 bases at V and 6 bases at J, with 16 bases between the two ends. This CDR3 comprises 14 residues. CDR1 and CDR2 (germline): LNHDA, SQIVND (reference sequence). CDR3 DNA: TGTGCCACCCAGTGGGGACAAGTTAATTCACCCCTCCACTTT. Its protein is CATQWGQVNSPLHF.